Listed here are 5 T cell receptor beta chains from one sample, sequenced in a study of OX40 agonist ivuxolimab in advanced cancers. Here immunoSEQ multiplex PCR was the method, and the copy in TCRdb shows in-frame clones only, minus some. The sample yields 20,000 to 30,000 clones, under 85% seen once. The sample in question was CD4+ or CD8+ T cells sorted from blood, obtained in a trial of the OX40 agonist ivuxolimab. The receptors were sampled from an adult with an advanced solid tumor such as melanoma, head and neck, liver or kidney cancer.

The chain is built from TRBV30 and TRBJ2-7, with 7 bases fitting TRBD1. Unmatched junction bases numbered 2, after V lost 3 bases and J lost 6 bases. CDR1 and CDR2 from the germline V gene are GTSNPN and SVGIG (reference sequence). This CDR3 is built from 11 residues. In DNA, the CDR3 is TGTGCCTGGAGCGCAGGGGGCGAGCAGTACTTC. Protein: CAWSAGGEQYF.

The V gene is TRBV10-3, the J gene TRBJ1-1; D not certain. This CDR3 has 16 amino acids. V lost 1 base to trimming and J lost 1 base, with 13 bases between them. The germline V gene has CDR1 ENHRY and CDR2 SYGVKD. CDR3 sequence (DNA): TGTGCCATCAGTGAGTTCTCCTCCGAGAGGAACACTGAAGCTTTCTTT. It translates to CAISEFSSERNTEAFF.

A few counts support this clone. The chain links TRBV19 to TRBJ1-1, with unresolved D. The germline V gene has CDR1 LNHDA and CDR2 SQIVND (reference sequence). The CDR3 totals 13 residues. With 3 bases removed from V and 1 base from J, the gap between germline ends came to 6 bases. In DNA form, the CDR3 reads TGTGCCAGTAGTATCCCAGGGAACACTGAAGCTTTCTTT. Translating gives CASSIPGNTEAFF.

The table lists this clone with a count of one. The chain has TRBV6-5 and TRBJ2-1; D ambiguous. Trimming pared 0 bases from V and 6 bases from J, leaving 12 bases between. Germline V gives CDR1 MNHEY, CDR2 SVGAGI. CDR3 size: 15 residues. The CDR3 reads CASSYSLSWINEQFF. The CDR3 DNA reads as TGTGCCAGCAGTTACTCCCTTTCCTGGATCAATGAGCAGTTCTTC.

The rearrangement uses TRBV18 and TRBJ1-5; D is perhaps TRBD1 (6 bases). V lost 3 bases and J 2 bases, leaving 14 bases between the germline ends. CDR3 length: 16 residues. CDR1 KGHSH and CDR2 LQKENI come from the germline V gene. The DNA for the CDR3 is TGTGCCAGCTCACCGACGGCAGGGGACGGCAATCAGCCCCAGCATTTT. This sequence encodes CASSPTAGDGNQPQHF.